This TCR beta chain appears in the sequencing data of a study of T cells after yellow fever vaccination (dated by TCRdb to the late 2010s). About the study as a whole: Libraries from fractions with low cell numbers were prepared with the SMART-Seq v4 Ultra Low Input RNA kit. To follow T-cell clones before and after both primary and booster YFV17D yellow fever vaccination, bulk TCR alpha and beta repertoires underwent longitudinal sequencing. Bulk PBMC replicates and cell subsets were isolated from blood drawn at multiple timepoints before and after both primary and secondary immunization. The cohort comprised two healthy male donors, one aged 18 to 29 and one aged 30 to 40 years.

The paper as a whole reports these results and caveats: FACS-sorted repertoires could contain abundant contaminating clonotypes from the bulk population, so computational filtering was required. Only two donors were included in the study, so the extent to which the findings can be generalized is limited. Most clones expanded after primary vaccination were re-detected after the booster (about 96% of CD4 and 88% of CD8), suggesting broad memory maintenance. A small fraction of clonotypes appeared in both the CD4 and CD8 compartments, likely as a result of convergent recombination. Compared with the primary T-cell response, the secondary T-cell response was faster but weaker, reaching its peak on day 5 rather than on day 15.

The treatment or condition label, as the study defines it: live attenuated yellow fever vaccine strain. At every blood-draw timepoint, two biological replicates of bulk PBMCs were collected. PBMCs were isolated from peripheral blood using a standard Ficoll-Paque protocol. TriZol was used to extract RNA from bulk PBMCs, CD4 and CD8 fractions, and dextramer-positive and dextramer-negative fractions. A note on this clonotype: It lacks a known antigen. One base away there is no much larger clone; base qualities are not given.

Synthesis of TCR cDNA relied on 5'RACE template switching, a step that introduced a universal primer site along with unique molecular identifiers. cDNA synthesis was primed from both the TCR alpha and TCR beta constant segments. Library amplification involved two PCR steps, and the second step added sample barcodes and sequencing adapters. Sequencing of libraries was done on Illumina HiSeq 2500 (2x100 bp) or NovaSeq (2x150 bp). Per the source publication's procedure: Reads were demultiplexed and collapsed into UMI consensus sequences with MIGEC, and V(D)J alignment was performed with MiXCR. Vaccine-responding clonotypes were defined with edgeR using replicate PBMC samples, requiring FDR below 0.01 and a log2 fold change above 5 up to day 15. Bulk clonotypes were assigned CD4 or CD8 identity according to which sequenced CD4 or CD8 repertoire held them at higher abundance. TCRdb redid the processing of the public reads, applying fastp at Q25 and MiXCR, and retained in-frame beta chains. Each CDR3 protein gets just one entry, which takes the most common genes and DNA from the rows behind it. TCRdb assigned the V and J calls; the authors' analysis was not used. The sample table contains a few hundred thousand distinct CDR3 sequences; only one count was recorded for 15% to 20% of them. The ten most abundant clones make up 14% of the sample.

The germline V and J ends show losses of 6 bases and 6 bases respectively, and no gene match explains 4 bases of the junction. The CDR3 holds 14 amino acids from the cysteine to the phenylalanine. Just CDR3 DNA is preserved here, 42 bases in frame from base 1. The input for sequencing was PBMCs, taken 15 days after the yellow fever booster vaccination. The chain uses TRBV12-3 or TRBV12-4 and TRBJ2-1; 11 central bases correspond to TRBD2. The clonotype comes from a man aged 25-45 years who received the YFV17D yellow fever vaccine. The CDR3 loop reads CASRPLAGGNEQFF. Read as DNA, the sequence is TGTGCCAGCAGGCCGCTAGCGGGAGGCAATGAGCAGTTCTTC.